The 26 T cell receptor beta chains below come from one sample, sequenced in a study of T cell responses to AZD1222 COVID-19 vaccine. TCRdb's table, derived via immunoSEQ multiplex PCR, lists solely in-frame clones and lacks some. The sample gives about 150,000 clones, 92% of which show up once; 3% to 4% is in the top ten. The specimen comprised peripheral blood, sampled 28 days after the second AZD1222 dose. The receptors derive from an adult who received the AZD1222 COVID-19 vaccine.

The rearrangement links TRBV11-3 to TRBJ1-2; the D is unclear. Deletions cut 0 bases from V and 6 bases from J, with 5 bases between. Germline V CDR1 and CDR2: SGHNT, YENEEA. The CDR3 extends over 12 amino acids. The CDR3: CASSLDSDGYTF. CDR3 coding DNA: TGTGCCAGCAGCTTAGATTCGGATGGCTACACCTTC. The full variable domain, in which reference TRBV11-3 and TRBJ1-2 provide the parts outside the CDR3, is EAGVVQSPRYKIIEKKQPVAFWCNPISGHNTLYWYLQNLGQGPELLIRYENEEAVDDSQLPKDRFSAERLKGVDSTLKIQPAELGDSAVYLCASSLDSDGYTFGSGTRLTVV.

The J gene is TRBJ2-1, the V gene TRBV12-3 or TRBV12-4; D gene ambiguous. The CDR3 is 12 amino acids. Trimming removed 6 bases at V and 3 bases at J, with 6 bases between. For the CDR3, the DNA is TGTGCCAGCAGGGCAGACTACAATGAGCAGTTCTTC. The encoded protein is CASRADYNEQFF.

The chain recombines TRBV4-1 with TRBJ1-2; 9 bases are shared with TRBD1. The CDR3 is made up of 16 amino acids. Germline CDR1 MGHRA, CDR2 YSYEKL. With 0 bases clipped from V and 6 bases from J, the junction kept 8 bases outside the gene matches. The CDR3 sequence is CASSQDRTGGLDGYTF. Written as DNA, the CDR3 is TGCGCCAGCAGCCAAGATAGAACAGGGGGCTTAGATGGCTACACCTTC.

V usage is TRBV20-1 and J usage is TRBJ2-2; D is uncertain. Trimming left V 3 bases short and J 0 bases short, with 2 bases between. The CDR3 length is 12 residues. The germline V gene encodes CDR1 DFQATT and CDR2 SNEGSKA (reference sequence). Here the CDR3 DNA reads TGCAGTGCTAGTGCGAACACCGGGGAGCTGTTTTTT. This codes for CSASANTGELFF.

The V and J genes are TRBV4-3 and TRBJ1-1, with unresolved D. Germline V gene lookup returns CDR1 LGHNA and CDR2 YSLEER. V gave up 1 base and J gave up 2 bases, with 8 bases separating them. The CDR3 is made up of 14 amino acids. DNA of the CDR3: TGCGCCAGCAGCCAAGGAAGAGATAACACTGAAGCTTTCTTT. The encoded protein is CASSQGRDNTEAFF.

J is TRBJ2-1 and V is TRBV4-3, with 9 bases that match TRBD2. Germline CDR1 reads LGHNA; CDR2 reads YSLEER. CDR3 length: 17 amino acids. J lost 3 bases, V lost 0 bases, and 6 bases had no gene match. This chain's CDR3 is CASSQDKLAGRYNEQFF. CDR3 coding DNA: TGCGCCAGCAGCCAAGATAAGCTAGCGGGGCGCTACAATGAGCAGTTCTTC.

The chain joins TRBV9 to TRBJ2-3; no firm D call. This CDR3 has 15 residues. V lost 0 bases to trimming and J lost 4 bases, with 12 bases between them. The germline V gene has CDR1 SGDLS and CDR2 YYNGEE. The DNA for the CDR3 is TGTGCCAGCAGCGTAGGTGGCGGTAGCTCAGATACGCAGTATTTT. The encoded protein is CASSVGGGSSDTQYF.

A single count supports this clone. CDR3 loop: CASSVGLAGRNEQFF. In DNA, the CDR3 is TGTGCCAGCAGCGTAGGACTAGCGGGACGCAATGAGCAGTTCTTC. The genes are TRBV9 and TRBJ2-1, with 11 bases matching TRBD2. CDR1 and CDR2 from the germline V gene are SGDLS and YYNGEE. V was clipped by 0 bases and J by 6 bases; unmatched bases: 2. CDR3 length: 15 residues.

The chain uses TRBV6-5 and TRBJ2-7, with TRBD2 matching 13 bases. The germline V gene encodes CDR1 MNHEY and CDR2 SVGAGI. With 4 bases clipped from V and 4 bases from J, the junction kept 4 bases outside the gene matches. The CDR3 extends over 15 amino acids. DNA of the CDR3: TGTGCCAGCAGTTCACGGACTAGCGGGAGATACGAGCAGTACTTC. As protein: CASSSRTSGRYEQYF.

The CDR3 reads CASSQGVAGLLAKNIQYF. DNA for the CDR3: TGCGCCAGCAGCCAAGGGGTAGCGGGACTTCTAGCCAAAAACATTCAGTACTTC. The chain carries TRBV4-1 and TRBJ2-4; TRBD2 matches 8 bases. The CDR3 covers 18 residues. The V segment lost 1 base and the J segment 0 bases; nucleotides outside the gene matches: 8. Per the germline V gene, CDR1 is MGHRA and CDR2 is YSYEKL.

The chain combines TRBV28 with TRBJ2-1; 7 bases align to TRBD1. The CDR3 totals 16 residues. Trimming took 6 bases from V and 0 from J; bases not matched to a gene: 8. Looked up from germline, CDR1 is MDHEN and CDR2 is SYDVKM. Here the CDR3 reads CASSRTGVSSYNEQFF. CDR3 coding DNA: TGTGCCAGCAGCCGTACAGGGGTTAGCTCCTACAATGAGCAGTTCTTC.

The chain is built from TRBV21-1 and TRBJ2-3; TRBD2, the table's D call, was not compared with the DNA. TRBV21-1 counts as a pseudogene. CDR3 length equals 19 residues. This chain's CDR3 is CASSNRSGREGPITDTQYF. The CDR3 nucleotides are TGTGCCAGCAGCAATCGTAGCGGGAGGGAGGGCCCTATCACAGATACGCAGTATTTT.

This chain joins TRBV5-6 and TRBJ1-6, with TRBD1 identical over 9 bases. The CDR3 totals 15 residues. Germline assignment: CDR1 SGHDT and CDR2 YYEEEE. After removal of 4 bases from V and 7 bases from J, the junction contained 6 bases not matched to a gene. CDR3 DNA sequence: TGTGCCAGCAGCCGTACCGGGACAGGGAATTCACCCCTCCACTTT. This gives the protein CASSRTGTGNSPLHF.

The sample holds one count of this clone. The CDR3 bases are TGTGCCAGCAGGACGGGACAGGGGATCGGTAATGAAAAACTGTTTTTT. Residues: CASRTGQGIGNEKLFF. This chain connects TRBV27 to TRBJ1-4; 10 bases fit TRBD1. This CDR3 contains 16 residues. Germline V gene sequence: CDR1 MNHEY, CDR2 SMNVEV (reference sequence). The junction had 8 bases not matched to a gene; V was cut back by 6 bases and J by 4 bases.

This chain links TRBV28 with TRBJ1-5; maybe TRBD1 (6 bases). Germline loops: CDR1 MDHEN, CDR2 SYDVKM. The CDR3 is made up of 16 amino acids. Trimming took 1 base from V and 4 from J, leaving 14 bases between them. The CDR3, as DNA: TGTGCCAGCAGTTTATACCACAGGGTGGGAAATCAGCCCCAGCATTTT. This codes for CASSLYHRVGNQPQHF.

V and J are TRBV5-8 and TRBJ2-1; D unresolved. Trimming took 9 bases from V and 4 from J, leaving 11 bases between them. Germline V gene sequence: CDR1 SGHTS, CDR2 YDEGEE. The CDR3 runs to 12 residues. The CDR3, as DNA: TGTGCCATACAGCCTGATTACAATGAGCAGTTCTTC. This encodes CAIQPDYNEQFF. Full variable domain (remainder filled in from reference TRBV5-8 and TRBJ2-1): EAGVTQSPTHLIKTRGQQATLRCSPISGHTSVYWYQQALGLGLQFLLWYDEGEERNRGNFPPRFSGRQFPNYSSELNVNALELEDSALYLCAIQPDYNEQFFGPGTRLTVL.

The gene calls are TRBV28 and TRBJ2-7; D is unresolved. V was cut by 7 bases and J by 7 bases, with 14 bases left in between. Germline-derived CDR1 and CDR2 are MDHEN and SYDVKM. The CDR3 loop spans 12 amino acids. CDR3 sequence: CASNGDDGEQYF. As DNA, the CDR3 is TGTGCCAGCAACGGAGACGACGGGGAGCAGTACTTC.

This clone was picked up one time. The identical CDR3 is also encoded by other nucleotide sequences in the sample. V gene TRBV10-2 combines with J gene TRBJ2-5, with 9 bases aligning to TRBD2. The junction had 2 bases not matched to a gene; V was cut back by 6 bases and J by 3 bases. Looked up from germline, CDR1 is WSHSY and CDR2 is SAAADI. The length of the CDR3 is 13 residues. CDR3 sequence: CASRLAGEETQYF. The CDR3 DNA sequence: TGCGCCAGCAGATTAGCGGGAGAAGAGACCCAGTACTTC.

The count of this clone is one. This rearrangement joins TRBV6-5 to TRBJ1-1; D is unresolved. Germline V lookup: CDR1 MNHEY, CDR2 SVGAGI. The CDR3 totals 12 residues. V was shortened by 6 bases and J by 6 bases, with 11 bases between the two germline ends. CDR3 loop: CASSPDISEAFF. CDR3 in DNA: TGTGCCAGCAGCCCGGATATCTCTGAAGCTTTCTTT.

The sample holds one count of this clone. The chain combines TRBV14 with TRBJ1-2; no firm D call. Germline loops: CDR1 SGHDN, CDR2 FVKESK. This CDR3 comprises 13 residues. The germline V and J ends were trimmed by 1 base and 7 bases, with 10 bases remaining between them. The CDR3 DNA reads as TGTGCCAGCAGCCAAGGGAGACTATTTGGCTACACCTTC. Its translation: CASSQGRLFGYTF.

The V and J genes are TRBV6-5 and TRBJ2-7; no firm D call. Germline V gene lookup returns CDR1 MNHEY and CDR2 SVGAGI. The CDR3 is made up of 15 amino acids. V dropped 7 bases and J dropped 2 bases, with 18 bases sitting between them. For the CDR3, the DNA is TGTGCCAGCACCGGAAGACGGAGACCCACCTACGAGCAGTACTTC. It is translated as CASTGRRRPTYEQYF.

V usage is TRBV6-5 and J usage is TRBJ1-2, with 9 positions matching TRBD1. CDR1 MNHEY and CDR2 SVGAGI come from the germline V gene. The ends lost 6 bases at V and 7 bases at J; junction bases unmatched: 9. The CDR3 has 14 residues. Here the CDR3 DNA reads TGTGCCAGCAGAGGGCCGGGACAGGGCGTTGGCTACACCTTC. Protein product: CASRGPGQGVGYTF.

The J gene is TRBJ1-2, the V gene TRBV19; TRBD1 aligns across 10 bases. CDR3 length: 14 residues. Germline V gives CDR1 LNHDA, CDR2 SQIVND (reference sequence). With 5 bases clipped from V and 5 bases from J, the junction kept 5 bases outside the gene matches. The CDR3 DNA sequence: TGTGCCAGTAGTTTCCGGACAGGGGGGTATGGCTACACCTTC. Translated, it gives CASSFRTGGYGYTF.

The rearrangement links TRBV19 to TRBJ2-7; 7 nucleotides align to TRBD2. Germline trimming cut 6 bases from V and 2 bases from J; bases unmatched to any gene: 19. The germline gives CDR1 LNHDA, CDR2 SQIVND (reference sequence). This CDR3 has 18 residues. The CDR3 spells CASSFQPLGGRPPYEQYF. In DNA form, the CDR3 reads TGTGCCAGTAGCTTCCAACCCTTGGGCGGGAGACCTCCCTACGAGCAGTACTTC.

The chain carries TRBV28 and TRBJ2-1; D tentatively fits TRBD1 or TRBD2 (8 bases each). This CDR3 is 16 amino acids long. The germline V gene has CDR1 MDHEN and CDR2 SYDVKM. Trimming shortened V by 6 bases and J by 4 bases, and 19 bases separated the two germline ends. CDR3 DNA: TGTGCCAGCAGGCACAGGGGGACTAGGGGGTACAATGAGCAGTTCTTC. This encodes CASRHRGTRGYNEQFF.

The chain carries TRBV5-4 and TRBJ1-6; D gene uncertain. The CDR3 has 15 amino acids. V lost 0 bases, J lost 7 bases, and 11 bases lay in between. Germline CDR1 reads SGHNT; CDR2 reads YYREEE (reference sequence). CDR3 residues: CASSLAARQNSPLHF. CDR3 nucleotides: TGTGCCAGCAGCTTGGCCGCCAGGCAAAATTCACCCCTCCACTTT.